This entry features one T cell receptor (beta chain) sequence. The antigen it recognizes is unknown. No base-level quality is on record; no much larger clone is a single base apart. The sample is drawn from a study of blood T cell repertoires in COVID-19 (dated by TCRdb to 2018 to 2020). The study in broad terms: The collaborator samples originated in the United States, Italy and Spain and spanned the acute and convalescent phases of COVID-19. Nearly every sample came with metadata listing a de-identified subject ID, COVID-19 status, age in years and sex. Samples came from the ongoing ImmuneRACE study (first 160 participants) plus 1,254 subjects from 6 global collaborators. Where available, HLA class I and class II types were taken from metadata supplied by the sample provider and were not determined by assay-based typing. The repertoires were released in a freely available public database meant as a resource for research on the immune response to SARS-CoV-2. The prospective study material was composed of cDNA or gDNA derived from T cells, B-cell-depleted T cells, or PBMCs. Subjects who had been exposed to COVID-19, were actively infected with it, or had recovered from it provided the deeply sampled blood TCRbeta repertoires that made up the dataset.

The research as a whole found: The amount of clinical and demographic metadata varied by source and participant and was provided uncurated.

The CDR3 contains 18 residues, cysteine and phenylalanine counted. The kept DNA is CDR3 alone, 54 bases in frame from the first base. From the germline V gene, CDR1 is MNHEY and CDR2 is SVGEGT. V is cut back by 4 bases and J by 0 bases, with 10 bases in the junction unmatched. In the prospective study, participants were roughly 18 to 100 years old, resided in 20 to 30 geographic areas of the United States, and were enrolled through a virtual design. Cohort assignment in the prospective study relied on participant-reported clinical history from a screening survey and a study questionnaire. A participant counted as exposed if, within 2 weeks of entering the study, that participant had been in contact with someone who had a PCR-confirmed or clinician-diagnosed COVID-19 case. In the prospective study, mobile phlebotomists collected whole blood, serum and a nasopharyngeal or oropharyngeal swab from each participant. Prospective study participants could optionally give additional blood draws and questionnaires over an approximately two-month period. Prospective study blood samples were shipped either frozen or at room temperature before DNA extraction.

TCRbeta CDR3 regions were amplified from genomic DNA using the immunoSEQ Assay, a bias-controlled multiplex PCR. The original pipeline was this. Nucleated cell counts per sample were estimated from amplification of reference gene primers within the assay. Sequence reads were collapsed and filtered to measure the absolute abundance of every unique TCRbeta CDR3 rearrangement. For each sample, productive Simpson clonality was calculated as the square root of Simpson's diversity index over productive rearrangements. TCRdb retrieved this table from immuneACCESS and kept in-frame rearrangements only. Not all clones are present; in checked studies, unresolved V genes account for under half, and no reason is known for the remainder. Clone size and V and J calls were adopted from that table, with D and trimming inferred from the DNA. In this sample the table shows around 160,000 clones, 84% of which occur a single time. The ten largest clonotypes hold roughly 5.7% of the sample.

This chain joins TRBV6-2 or TRBV6-3 to TRBJ2-3; 10 junctional bases match TRBD2. The source of this sequence is a woman between 50 and 59 years old who had been exposed to COVID-19. The sequenced material came from PBMCs or T cells enriched from blood (not recorded which). CDR3 loop: CASSFWTSGLHSTDTQYF. The nucleotide sequence is given as TGTGCCAGCAGTTTTTGGACTAGCGGACTCCATAGCACAGATACGCAGTATTTT.